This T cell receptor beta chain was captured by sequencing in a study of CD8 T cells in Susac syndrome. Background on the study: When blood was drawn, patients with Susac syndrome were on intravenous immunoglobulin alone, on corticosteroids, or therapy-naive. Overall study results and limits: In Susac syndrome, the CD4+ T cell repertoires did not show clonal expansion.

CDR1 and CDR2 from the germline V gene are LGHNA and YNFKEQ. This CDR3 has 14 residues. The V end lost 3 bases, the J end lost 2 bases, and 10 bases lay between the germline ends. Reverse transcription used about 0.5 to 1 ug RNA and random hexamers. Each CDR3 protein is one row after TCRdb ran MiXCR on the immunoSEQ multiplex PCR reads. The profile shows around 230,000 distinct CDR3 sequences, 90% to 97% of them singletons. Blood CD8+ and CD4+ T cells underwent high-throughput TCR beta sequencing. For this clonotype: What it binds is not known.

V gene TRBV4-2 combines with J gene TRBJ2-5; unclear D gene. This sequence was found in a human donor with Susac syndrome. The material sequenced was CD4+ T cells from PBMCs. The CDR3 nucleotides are TGTGCCAGCAGCCAGTTTGCTGATCAAGAGACCCAGTACTTC. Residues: CASSQFADQETQYF.